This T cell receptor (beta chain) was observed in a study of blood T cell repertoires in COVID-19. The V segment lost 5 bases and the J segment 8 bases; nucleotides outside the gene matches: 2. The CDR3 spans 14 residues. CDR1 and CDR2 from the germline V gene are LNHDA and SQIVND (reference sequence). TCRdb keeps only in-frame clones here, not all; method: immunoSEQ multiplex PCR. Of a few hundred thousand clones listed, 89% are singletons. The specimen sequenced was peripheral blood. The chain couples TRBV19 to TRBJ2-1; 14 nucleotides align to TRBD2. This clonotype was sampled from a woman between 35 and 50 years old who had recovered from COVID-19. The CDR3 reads CASSPTSGRDEQFF. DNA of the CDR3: TGTGCCAGTAGTCCGACTAGCGGGAGGGATGAGCAGTTCTTC.